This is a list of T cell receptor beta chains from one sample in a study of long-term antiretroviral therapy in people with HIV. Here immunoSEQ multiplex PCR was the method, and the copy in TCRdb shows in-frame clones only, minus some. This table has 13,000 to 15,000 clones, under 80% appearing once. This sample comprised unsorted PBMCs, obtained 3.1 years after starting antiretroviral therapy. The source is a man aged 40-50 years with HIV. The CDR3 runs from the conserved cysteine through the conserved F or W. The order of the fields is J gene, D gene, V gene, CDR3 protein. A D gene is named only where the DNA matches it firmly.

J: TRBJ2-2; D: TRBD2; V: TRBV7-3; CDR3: CASSLSGGWTGELFF
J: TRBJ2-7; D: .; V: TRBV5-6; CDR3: CASSSYSYEQYF
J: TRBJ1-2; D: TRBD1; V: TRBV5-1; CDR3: CASSPGQGNYGYTF
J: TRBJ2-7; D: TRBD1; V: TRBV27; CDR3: CASSTTGAYEQYF
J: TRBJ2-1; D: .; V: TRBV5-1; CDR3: CASADVGAYNEQFF
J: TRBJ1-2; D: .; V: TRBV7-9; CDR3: CASSPRGEGYTF
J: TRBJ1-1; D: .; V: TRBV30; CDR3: CAWTTPQGLNTEAFF
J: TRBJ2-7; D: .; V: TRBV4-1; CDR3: CASSQVPNYEQYF
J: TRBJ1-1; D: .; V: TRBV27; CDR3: CASSLSPLSATEAFF
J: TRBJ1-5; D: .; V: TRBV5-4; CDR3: CASSLDQLQPQHF
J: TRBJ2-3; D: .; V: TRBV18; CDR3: CASSQTIDGERQYF
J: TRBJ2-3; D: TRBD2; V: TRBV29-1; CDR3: CSEGSGGASDTQYF
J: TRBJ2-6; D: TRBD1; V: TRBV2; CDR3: CASSRVRTGPGSVLTF
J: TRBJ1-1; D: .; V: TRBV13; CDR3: CASSADTEAFF
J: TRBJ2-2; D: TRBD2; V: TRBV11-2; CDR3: CASSTGTRGGELFF
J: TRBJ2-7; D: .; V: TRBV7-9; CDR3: CASSGGTSYEQYF
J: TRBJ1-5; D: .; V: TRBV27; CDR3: CASSFIGGNQPQHF
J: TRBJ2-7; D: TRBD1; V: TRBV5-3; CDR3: CARSLVGQGGSYEQYF